The 3 T cell receptor beta chains below all came from one sample that was sequenced in a study of regulatory and conventional T cells in RAG deficiency. Clones were read by immunoSEQ multiplex PCR, and TCRdb kept only the in-frame ones, dropping some. The sample holds roughly 300 clones, approximately 70% seen once. Sequenced material: CD8+ T cells sorted from blood. Receptors originate from a human donor with RAG deficiency presenting as combined immunodeficiency.

This chain joins TRBV7-7 and TRBJ2-6, with no clear D. V lost 5 bases and J lost 5, with 22 bases in between. The CDR3 is made up of 18 amino acids. CDR1 and CDR2 from the germline V gene are SSHAT and FNYEAQ (reference sequence). CDR3: CASSPGSVPQSRANVLTF. The CDR3 DNA sequence: TGTGCCAGCAGCCCTGGGTCAGTGCCACAAAGTCGGGCCAACGTCCTGACTTTC.

The genes are TRBV5-4 and TRBJ1-1; D uncertain. The CDR3 consists of 11 residues. V was cut by 4 bases and J by 0 bases, with 1 base left in between. The germline V gene has CDR1 SGHNT and CDR2 YYREEE (reference sequence). For the CDR3, the DNA is TGTGCCAGCAGCCTGAACACTGAAGCTTTCTTT. Its translation: CASSLNTEAFF.

The V and J genes are TRBV6-9 and TRBJ1-5; TRBD1 agrees at 8 bases. The CDR3 length is 15 residues. CDR1 and CDR2 (germline): MNHGY, SVAAGI. V was clipped by 3 bases and J by 7 bases; unmatched bases: 8. This CDR3 reads CASSYSSGGAQPQHF. CDR3 nucleotide sequence: TGTGCCAGCAGTTACTCGTCAGGGGGCGCACAGCCCCAGCATTTT.